These T cell receptor beta chains were read from a single sample in a study of radiation and T cells in renal cell carcinoma. Sequencing was performed with immunoSEQ multiplex PCR; in TCRdb, only in-frame clones are kept and a portion is missing. This table holds about 59,000 clones, around 72% found once. The sequences come from blood, collected from a patient whose treatment included radiotherapy and nephrectomy. The receptors originated from a man aged 55 to 69 with renal cell carcinoma. Both conserved end residues are part of each CDR3. The D gene is left open where the match is weak. Not every row has a clone size; where given, it reads once, few, many or a size class.

>TRBD1|TRBV6-5|.|TRBJ2-4
CASSYSFGQGALIQYF
TGTGCCAGCAGTTACTCGTTTGGACAGGGGGCGCTTATTCAGTACTTC
>.|TRBV2|.|TRBJ2-7
CASSEDGYEQYF
TGTGCCAGCAGTGAAGATGGCTACGAGCAGTACTTC
>.|TRBV9|.|TRBJ1-5
CASSPAWDNQPQHF
TGTGCCAGCAGCCCCGCGTGGGACAATCAGCCCCAGCATTTT
>.|TRBV11-2|once|TRBJ2-1
CASSLDPWGASEQFF
TGTGCCAGCAGCTTAGATCCGTGGGGGGCGTCTGAGCAGTTCTTC
>.|TRBV19|.|TRBJ1-2
CASSTPPTGVDYGYTF
TGTGCCAGTAGTACCCCCCCGACTGGGGTCGACTATGGCTACACCTTC
>.|TRBV5-1|.|TRBJ1-1
CASSYGVGGEAFF
TGCGCCAGCAGCTATGGGGTAGGTGGTGAAGCTTTCTTT
>TRBD1|TRBV19|.|TRBJ1-2
CASSPGGVFLRGYTF
TGTGCCAGTAGCCCAGGGGGCGTCTTCTTGCGCGGCTACACCTTC
>.|TRBV4-3|.|TRBJ2-7
CASSPSLARAYEQYF
TGCGCCAGCAGCCCCTCGCTAGCGAGGGCCTACGAGCAGTACTTC
>.|TRBV7-2|few|TRBJ2-2
CASSLVSANTGELFF
TGTGCCAGCAGCCTAGTGTCGGCGAACACCGGGGAGCTGTTTTTT
>.|TRBV7-6|.|TRBJ2-5
CASSLEVAHLQETQYF
TGTGCCAGCAGCTTAGAGGTAGCACACCTCCAAGAGACCCAGTACTTC
>TRBD1|TRBV14|once|TRBJ2-3
CASSQFRDSFRTDTQYF
TGTGCCAGCAGCCAGTTCCGGGACAGCTTTCGCACAGATACGCAGTATTTT
>.|TRBV7-3|.|TRBJ1-1
CASSFGRGTEAFF
TGTGCCAGCAGCTTCGGCAGGGGCACTGAAGCTTTCTTT
>TRBD2|TRBV14|few|TRBJ2-1
CASSPGLAVGEQFF
TGTGCCAGCAGCCCGGGACTAGCGGTTGGTGAGCAGTTCTTC
>TRBD1|TRBV10-3|.|TRBJ1-5
CAISPGTGASNQPQHF
TGTGCCATCAGTCCCGGGACAGGGGCTAGCAATCAGCCCCAGCATTTT
>TRBD2|TRBV7-9|once|TRBJ2-1
CASSLSGRAGRNEQFF
TGTGCCAGCAGCTTAAGCGGGAGGGCCGGAAGGAATGAGCAGTTCTTC
>TRBD2|TRBV9|.|TRBJ2-2
CASSVGRGSTGELFF
TGTGCCAGCAGCGTAGGGCGGGGGAGCACCGGGGAGCTGTTTTTT
>TRBD1|TRBV2|once|TRBJ2-3
CASRDETGYRGDTQYF
TGTGCCAGCAGGGATGAGACAGGGTATCGTGGGGATACGCAGTATTTT
>.|TRBV30|few|TRBJ1-1
CAWTRQSYTEAFF
TGTGCCTGGACCCGCCAGAGCTACACTGAAGCTTTCTTT
>.|TRBV19|.|TRBJ2-3
CASSIGQISTDTQYF
TGTGCCAGTAGTATTGGACAGATAAGCACAGATACGCAGTATTTT
>TRBD1|TRBV6-4|.|TRBJ1-2
CASSGTGGVGYTF
TGTGCCAGCAGTGGGACAGGGGGTGTTGGCTACACCTTC
>TRBD1|TRBV10-1|.|TRBJ1-3
CASSESRTGGGNTIYF
TGCGCCAGCAGTGAGTCGAGGACAGGAGGAGGAAACACCATATATTTT
>.|TRBV4-1|.|TRBJ2-7
CASSQGGPYEQYF
TGCGCCAGCAGCCAAGGTGGCCCTTACGAGCAGTACTTC
>.|TRBV29-1|.|TRBJ2-6
CSVELAGLSGANVLTF
TGCAGCGTTGAATTGGCGGGGCTCTCTGGGGCCAACGTCCTGACTTTC
>.|TRBV6-1|.|TRBJ1-6
CASKESLDNSPLHF
TGTGCCAGCAAGGAGTCACTGGACAATTCACCCCTCCACTTT
>.|TRBV2|.|TRBJ1-1
CASTVDSNTEAFF
TGTGCCAGCACCGTAGACAGCAACACTGAAGCTTTCTTT
>TRBD1|TRBV10-3|once|TRBJ1-2
CAISEAQGADGYTF
TGTGCCATCAGTGAGGCACAGGGGGCGGATGGCTACACCTTC
>.|TRBV2|.|TRBJ1-2
CASSVFRQAYYGYTF
TGTGCCAGCAGTGTCTTCCGACAGGCCTACTATGGCTACACCTTC
>.|TRBV6-5|.|TRBJ1-3
CASSTISGNTIYF
TGTGCCAGCAGTACTATCTCTGGAAACACCATATATTTT
>TRBD1|TRBV6-1|few|TRBJ2-6
CASSLRQGINVLTF
TGTGCCAGCAGTCTTCGACAGGGGATCAACGTCCTGACTTTC
>TRBD2|TRBV7-9|.|TRBJ2-5
CASSLGAGGETQYF
TGTGCCAGCAGTTTGGGAGCGGGAGGAGAGACCCAGTACTTC
>TRBD1|TRBV30|.|TRBJ1-2
CAWSRGTGVWYTF
TGTGCCTGGAGTCGGGGGACAGGGGTTTGGTACACCTTC
>.|TRBV5-6|.|TRBJ1-4
CASSLELGYEKLFF
TGTGCCAGCAGCTTGGAGTTAGGGTACGAAAAACTGTTTTTT
>.|TRBV4-1|few|TRBJ2-1
CASRIAAGDEQFF
TGCGCCAGCAGGATAGCGGCTGGGGATGAGCAGTTCTTC
>.|TRBV14|.|TRBJ2-5
CASSQGGSNFWETQYF
TGTGCCAGCAGCCAAGGAGGCTCCAACTTCTGGGAGACCCAGTACTTC
>.|TRBV7-2|.|TRBJ1-2
CASTEGDFANYGYTF
TGTGCCAGCACCGAAGGGGACTTTGCTAACTATGGCTACACCTTC
>.|TRBV7-2|once|TRBJ1-1
CASSLAGPTDNTEAFF
TGTGCCAGCAGCTTAGCTGGCCCGACAGATAACACTGAAGCTTTCTTT
>TRBD1|TRBV5-6|.|TRBJ1-2
CASNLGNRGDYGYTF
TGTGCCAGCAACCTTGGAAACAGGGGGGACTATGGCTACACCTTC
>.|TRBV5-4|.|TRBJ2-7
CASSQYSSYEQYF
TGTGCCAGCAGCCAGTATAGCTCCTACGAGCAGTACTTC
>.|TRBV7-2|.|TRBJ2-3
CASSEQEGGLSTDTQYF
TGTGCCAGCAGCGAGCAGGAGGGGGGACTAAGCACAGATACGCAGTATTTT
>.|TRBV20-1|.|TRBJ2-7
CSARGIYEQYF
TGCAGTGCTAGGGGTATCTACGAGCAGTACTTC
>.|TRBV9|.|TRBJ2-1
CASSVGDGPFYNEQFF
TGTGCCAGCAGCGTAGGTGACGGGCCCTTTTACAATGAGCAGTTCTTC
>TRBD1|TRBV30|.|TRBJ1-3
CAWQGQGARNTIYF
TGTGCCTGGCAGGGACAGGGGGCTAGAAACACCATATATTTT
>.|TRBV6-1|.|TRBJ1-1
CASSDVFRGSTEAFF
TGTGCCAGCAGTGATGTATTTAGGGGTTCCACTGAAGCTTTCTTT
>.|TRBV2|.|TRBJ2-1
CASSDVGLLEQFF
TGTGCCAGCAGTGACGTGGGGTTACTTGAGCAGTTCTTC
>TRBD1|TRBV5-5|.|TRBJ1-4
CASSLGRGFGEKLFF
TGTGCCAGCAGCTTGGGCAGGGGGTTCGGTGAAAAACTGTTTTTT
>TRBD1|TRBV11-1|.|TRBJ2-5
CASATGGTQYF
TGTGCCAGCGCCACAGGGGGGACCCAGTACTTC
>.|TRBV5-6|.|TRBJ1-2
CASSFYYGYTF
TGTGCCAGCAGCTTTTACTATGGCTACACCTTC
>.|TRBV7-3|.|TRBJ1-1
CASSLEGLGTEAFF
TGTGCCAGCAGCTTAGAGGGGTTAGGCACTGAAGCTTTCTTT
>TRBD1|TRBV5-1|.|TRBJ1-4
CASSSDREIEKLFF
TGCGCCAGCAGCTCTGACAGGGAGATCGAAAAACTGTTTTTT
>TRBD2|TRBV4-3|once|TRBJ2-1
CASSQPPGLAGSSYNEQFF
TGCGCCAGCAGCCAACCTCCGGGACTAGCGGGGAGCTCCTACAATGAGCAGTTCTTC
>TRBD2|TRBV5-1|.|TRBJ2-3
CASSLTTSASTDTQYF
TGCGCCAGCAGCTTGACGACTAGCGCTAGCACAGATACGCAGTATTTT